This passage covers 18 T cell receptor beta chains from one sample sequenced in a study of cytomegalovirus exposure and HLA in healthy donors. TCRdb's copy holds only in-frame clones and misses some; the assay was immunoSEQ multiplex PCR. This table holds around 250,000 clones, 90% found once. Sequenced material: PBMCs. The receptors derive from a woman aged 18-29 years in good health and CMV-seronegative.

This rearrangement joins TRBV6-5 to TRBJ1-1; D ambiguous. This CDR3 spans 15 amino acids. Germline loops: CDR1 MNHEY, CDR2 SVGAGI. V lost 0 bases, J lost 5 bases, and 13 bases lay in between. CDR3 region: CASSYSPSRSTEAFF. CDR3 sequence (DNA): TGTGCCAGCAGTTACTCACCAAGTCGGTCGACTGAAGCTTTCTTT.

The chain recombines TRBV5-1 with TRBJ1-3; D gene uncertain. V lost 1 base and J 0 bases, leaving 8 bases between the germline ends. The CDR3 has 15 amino acids. Germline V gives CDR1 SGHRS, CDR2 YFSETQ. CDR3 sequence: CASSLFQASGNTIYF. The DNA for the CDR3 is TGCGCCAGCAGCTTGTTCCAGGCCTCTGGAAACACCATATATTTT.

The chain links TRBV28 to TRBJ2-2; TRBD2 matches at 13 bases. Germline V gene sequence: CDR1 MDHEN, CDR2 SYDVKM. This CDR3 is 19 amino acids long. V shed 6 bases and J 2 bases; nucleotides not matched to a gene: 12. The CDR3 loop is CASSYPGLAGAINTGELFF. CDR3 DNA: TGTGCCAGCAGCTACCCCGGACTAGCGGGGGCCATAAACACCGGGGAGCTGTTTTTT.

This rearrangement joins TRBV5-1 to TRBJ2-3; TRBD2 aligns across 9 bases. The CDR3 is 15 amino acids. The J segment lost 1 base and the V segment lost 5 bases, leaving 5 bases of the junction unmatched. In germline, CDR1 is SGHRS, CDR2 YFSETQ. As DNA, the CDR3 is TGCGCCAGCAGACTAGCGGGCGAGCGCACAGATACGCAGTATTTT. Translated: CASRLAGERTDTQYF.

CDR3 sequence reads: CASSGRDYHNEQFF. The CDR3 DNA follows: TGTGCCAGCAGTGGTCGGGACTACCACAATGAGCAGTTCTTC. The V and J genes are TRBV6-1 and TRBJ2-1; TRBD2 aligns across 7 bases. Trimming cost V 4 bases and J 5 bases; bases outside gene matches: 5. From germline, CDR1 is MNHNS and CDR2 SASEGT. The CDR3 runs to 14 residues.

This chain joins TRBV14 and TRBJ1-3, with D perhaps TRBD1 (5 bases). Trimming stripped 4 bases from V and 0 bases from J, with 13 bases between. CDR1 SGHDN and CDR2 FVKESK come from the germline V gene. The CDR3 runs 16 residues. CDR3 coding DNA: TGTGCCAGCAGCCCCCCGGGACTGATCTCTGGAAACACCATATATTTT. The encoded protein is CASSPPGLISGNTIYF.

This sequence joins TRBV7-9 and TRBJ2-5; TRBD2 is a possible D gene (6 bases). CDR3 size: 15 residues. Germline V gene lookup returns CDR1 SEHNR and CDR2 FQNEAQ (reference sequence). Trimming removed 3 bases at V and 3 bases at J, with 14 bases between. The CDR3 reads CASSFFGGDKETQYF. Here the CDR3 DNA reads TGTGCCAGCAGCTTCTTCGGCGGGGATAAAGAGACCCAGTACTTC.

The chain employs TRBV2 and TRBJ2-2; 13 bases align to TRBD2. Germline V gene lookup returns CDR1 SNHLY and CDR2 FYNNEI. This CDR3 has 18 amino acids. The ends lost 4 bases at V and 1 base at J; junction bases unmatched: 6. The CDR3 here is CASSAGLAGAVNTGELFF. CDR3 DNA: TGTGCCAGCAGTGCTGGACTAGCGGGGGCCGTGAACACCGGGGAGCTGTTTTTT.

The chain couples TRBV7-2 to TRBJ2-1, with D possibly matching TRBD1 (8 bases). Trimming left V 3 bases short and J 8 bases short, with 14 bases between. The CDR3 contains 14 residues. CDR1 SGHTA and CDR2 FQGNSA come from the germline V gene. CDR3 sequence reads: CASSFDRGGDEQFF. In DNA, the CDR3 is TGTGCCAGCAGCTTCGACAGGGGAGGGGATGAGCAGTTCTTC. The whole variable domain, filled in from reference TRBV7-2 and TRBJ2-1, reads GAGVSQSPSNKVTEKGKDVELRCDPISGHTALYWYRQSLGQGLEFLIYFQGNSAPDKSGLPSDRFSAERTGGSVSTLTIQRTQQEDSAVYLCASSFDRGGDEQFFGPGTRLTVL.

V usage is TRBV25-1 and J usage is TRBJ2-1, with 15 bases aligning to TRBD2. The CDR3 extends over 16 amino acids. V was pared by 4 bases and J by 15 bases, with 13 bases of the junction left unmatched. In germline, CDR1 is MGHDK, CDR2 SYGVNS. CDR3 nucleotides: TGTGCCAGCAGTGCCGGCGGGACTAGCGGGGGGAACCCCCTGTTCTTC. Amino acids: CASSAGGTSGGNPLFF.

This clone showed up just once. Written as DNA, the CDR3 is TGTGCCAGCAGCATCACAGGGTCTGACACCGGGGAGCTGTTTTTT. Its translation: CASSITGSDTGELFF. The chain is built from TRBV6-5 and TRBJ2-2; D is possibly TRBD1 (6 bases). Germline V gene sequence: CDR1 MNHEY, CDR2 SVGAGI. V was shortened by 6 bases and J by 3 bases, with 14 bases between the two germline ends. The CDR3 contains 15 residues.

The J gene is TRBJ2-1, the V gene TRBV28; 10 bases map to TRBD1. The germline V gene has CDR1 MDHEN and CDR2 SYDVKM. CDR3 length: 15 amino acids. Trimming at V came to 6 bases and at J to 7 bases, leaving 9 bases not matched to a gene. The CDR3 coding sequence is TGTGCCAGCAGGTCCAGACAGGGGGCCTCGAATGAGCAGTTCTTC. Translating gives CASRSRQGASNEQFF.

This chain joins TRBV10-3 and TRBJ1-1, with TRBD1 identical over 9 bases. CDR3 length: 14 amino acids. V was clipped by 6 bases and J by 5 bases; unmatched bases: 7. CDR1 and CDR2 from the germline V gene are ENHRY and SYGVKD. CDR3 residues: CAIRTGTGLTEAFF. The CDR3, as DNA: TGTGCCATCAGGACCGGGACAGGGCTGACTGAAGCTTTCTTT.

CDR3 region: CASSYSWTGDYEQYF. The CDR3 DNA reads as TGTGCCAGCAGTTACTCTTGGACAGGAGACTACGAGCAGTACTTC. The rearrangement joins TRBV6-5 to TRBJ2-7; 7 bases fit TRBD1. J lost 3 bases, V lost 0 bases, and 5 bases had no gene match. Germline V lookup: CDR1 MNHEY, CDR2 SVGAGI. The CDR3 has 15 amino acids.

The gene calls are TRBV5-1 and TRBJ2-5; D uncertain. The V gene's germline CDR1 is SGHRS and CDR2 YFSETQ. V was clipped by 4 bases and J by 1 base, with 5 bases between them. The CDR3 spans 12 residues. CDR3 bases: TGCGCCAGCAGCCTAATCCAAGAGACCCAGTACTTC. It encodes CASSLIQETQYF. The whole variable domain, filled in from reference TRBV5-1 and TRBJ2-5, reads KAGVTQTPRYLIKTRGQQVTLSCSPISGHRSVSWYQQTPGQGLQFLFEYFSETQRNKGNFPGRFSGRQFSNSRSEMNVSTLELGDSALYLCASSLIQETQYFGPGTRLLVL.

This chain connects TRBV10-1 to TRBJ2-7, with 7 bases identical to TRBD1. Germline CDR1 reads WNHNN; CDR2 reads SYGVQD (reference sequence). The J segment lost 3 bases and the V segment lost 6 bases, leaving 5 bases of the junction unmatched. The CDR3 totals 13 residues. The CDR3 DNA follows: TGCGCCAGCAGCCCCGGGACAGACTACGAGCAGTACTTC. This codes for CASSPGTDYEQYF.

This clone was seen a single time. The chain is built from TRBV6-1 and TRBJ1-5, with 7 positions matching TRBD1. CDR1 is MNHNS and CDR2 is SASEGT in the germline V gene. The J segment lost 0 bases and the V segment lost 4 bases, leaving 9 bases of the junction unmatched. CDR3 length equals 17 residues. CDR3 in amino acids: CASSAYRGAYSNQPQHF. The CDR3 DNA reads as TGTGCCAGCAGTGCCTACAGGGGCGCCTATAGCAATCAGCCCCAGCATTTT.

The CDR3 DNA sequence: TGTGCCAGCTGGAGCGCGGGGCATAATTCACCCCTCCACTTT. This gives the protein CASWSAGHNSPLHF. The chain employs TRBV28 and TRBJ1-6, with TRBD1 as a possible D gene (5 bases). Between the trimmed V and J ends, which lost 8 bases and 5 bases, there was a span of 13 bases. The CDR3 consists of 14 residues. Germline CDR1 is MDHEN and CDR2 is SYDVKM.